These 23 T cell receptor beta chains originate from one sample sequenced in a study of shared clonotypes between healthy human individuals (dated by TCRdb to 2019 to 2021). CD8 naive samples consisted of CD45RO-negative cells that were positively selected for CCR7, yielding a CD45RA+CCR7+ population without TemRA cells. The method behind the library was the immunoSEQ multiplex PCR assay. The clones in this table, taken by TCRdb from immuneACCESS, are in-frame only. Not every clone is retained; where verified, under half of the shortfall comes from an unresolved V gene, and the cause of the rest is unknown. Counted in this sample were around 2,000,000 clones; roughly 91% of them appeared once. In total, the top ten clones hold 1.7% of the sample. Sequenced: naive CD8+ T cells from PBMCs. The cell subset or site label here, explained by the study, means: CD45RA+CCR7+. The receptors originated from a man aged 18 to 29 in good health. Some clones in this sample may be carry-over from other donors' samples.

A word on this clone: Different DNA sequences within this sample yield the same CDR3. The chain employs TRBV19 and TRBJ2-1; 8 bases are shared with TRBD1. V shed 5 bases and J 1 base; nucleotides not matched to a gene: 4. The germline gives CDR1 LNHDA, CDR2 SQIVND (reference sequence). The CDR3 extends over 15 amino acids. CDR3 coding DNA: TGTGCCAGTAGTCCCCGACAGGGGTCCTACAATGAGCAGTTCTTC. This codes for CASSPRQGSYNEQFF.

The genes are TRBV6-6 and TRBJ2-5; 10 bases align to TRBD2. V shed 8 bases and J 4 bases; nucleotides not matched to a gene: 4. CDR1 and CDR2 (germline): MNHNY, SVGAGI (reference sequence). The CDR3 covers 13 residues. The CDR3 sequence is CASLAGVSETQYF. CDR3 sequence (DNA): TGTGCCAGCCTAGCGGGAGTCTCAGAGACCCAGTACTTC.

The rearrangement joins TRBV7-2 to TRBJ2-2; D may be TRBD1 (6 bases). The germline V gene encodes CDR1 SGHTA and CDR2 FQGNSA. The ends were cut back, 7 bases at V and 4 bases at J, with 10 bases in the middle. CDR3 length: 13 amino acids. The CDR3 DNA follows: TGTGCCAGCATGGCAGGGGCCACCGGGGAGCTGTTTTTT. Its protein is CASMAGATGELFF.

V and J are TRBV4-1 and TRBJ1-5; D is possibly TRBD1 (6 bases). Germline V gives CDR1 MGHRA, CDR2 YSYEKL. The V end lost 0 bases, the J end lost 6 bases, and 12 bases lay between the germline ends. The CDR3 contains 15 residues. The CDR3 protein is CASSQDRGHGQPQHF. The CDR3 nucleotides read TGCGCCAGCAGCCAAGACAGGGGTCATGGTCAGCCCCAGCATTTT.

The J gene is TRBJ1-5, the V gene TRBV27, with TRBD1 identical over 7 bases. Germline CDR1 and CDR2: MNHEY and SMNVEV (reference sequence). Trimming took 5 bases from V and 9 from J; bases not matched to a gene: 13. The CDR3 loop spans 15 amino acids. CDR3 coding DNA: TGTGCCAGCAGTGATGTGGGACAGATGCCGCGGCCCCAGCATTTT. Encoded protein: CASSDVGQMPRPQHF.

This chain links TRBV9 with TRBJ1-3; perhaps TRBD1 as D (6 bases). The CDR3 covers 18 residues. The germline V gene encodes CDR1 SGDLS and CDR2 YYNGEE. The V end lost 0 bases, the J end lost 0 bases, and 16 bases lay between the germline ends. The CDR3 DNA reads as TGTGCCAGCAGCGTAGATTCCGGGACACTTTCCTCTGGAAACACCATATATTTT. Translating gives CASSVDSGTLSSGNTIYF.

This clone was detected a few times. The chain has TRBV19 and TRBJ1-1, with unresolved D. This CDR3 is built from 13 residues. Germline CDR1 is LNHDA and CDR2 is SQIVND (reference sequence). Trimming shortened V by 7 bases and J by 1 base, and 10 bases separated the two germline ends. This chain's CDR3 is CASTGVTNTEAFF. CDR3 nucleotide sequence: TGTGCCAGTACCGGGGTTACGAACACTGAAGCTTTCTTT.

The V call is TRBV7-9, the J call TRBJ2-7; tentatively, D is TRBD2 (6 bases). V gave up 5 bases and J gave up 5 bases, with 19 bases separating them. The length of the CDR3 is 15 residues. Per germline, CDR1 SEHNR and CDR2 FQNEAQ (reference sequence). CDR3 sequence: CASSPSRLESHEQYF. For the CDR3, the DNA is TGTGCCAGCAGCCCATCCCGACTAGAATCTCACGAGCAGTACTTC.

The chain employs TRBV5-1 and TRBJ2-7, with D maybe TRBD2 (5 bases). Trimming removed 4 bases from V and 0 bases from J, with 20 bases in between. The CDR3 spans 17 residues. Germline V gene lookup returns CDR1 SGHRS and CDR2 YFSETQ. The DNA of the CDR3 is TGCGCCAGCAGCCGGGAATTCGGAACGTTGAGCTCCTACGAGCAGTACTTC. Its protein is CASSREFGTLSSYEQYF. Full variable domain (rest looked up from reference TRBV5-1 and TRBJ2-7): KAGVTQTPRYLIKTRGQQVTLSCSPISGHRSVSWYQQTPGQGLQFLFEYFSETQRNKGNFPGRFSGRQFSNSRSEMNVSTLELGDSALYLCASSREFGTLSSYEQYFGPGTRLTVT.

The chain uses TRBV27 and TRBJ2-5; tentative D call: TRBD1 (6 bases). The CDR3 is made up of 16 amino acids. V lost 5 bases and J 0 bases, leaving 16 bases between the germline ends. Germline CDR1 MNHEY, CDR2 SMNVEV (reference sequence). The chain's CDR3 is CASSIRQDLYQETQYF. For the CDR3, the DNA is TGTGCCAGCAGTATTAGACAGGACCTTTACCAAGAGACCCAGTACTTC.

This clone is a singleton in its sample. This sequence joins TRBV7-2 and TRBJ1-1, with D tentatively TRBD1 (6 bases). The CDR3 totals 15 residues. The germline V gene has CDR1 SGHTA and CDR2 FQGNSA. V lost 4 bases and J lost 0, with 12 bases in between. CDR3: CASSSDDRLNTEAFF. The DNA of the CDR3 is TGTGCCAGCAGCTCAGATGACAGGTTGAACACTGAAGCTTTCTTT.

The genes are TRBV5-1 and TRBJ2-7; the match to TRBD1 covers 7 bases. Germline V CDR1 and CDR2: SGHRS, YFSETQ. J lost 0 bases, V lost 1 base, and 7 bases had no gene match. The CDR3 is made up of 16 amino acids. The CDR3 is CASSLPPDRDSYEQYF. CDR3 bases: TGCGCCAGCAGCTTGCCTCCCGACAGGGACTCCTACGAGCAGTACTTC.

The rearrangement links TRBV27 to TRBJ2-7, with 9 bases aligning to TRBD1. This CDR3 has 14 residues. The germline gives CDR1 MNHEY, CDR2 SMNVEV (reference sequence). J gave up 5 bases and V 5 bases, and 7 bases lay outside the gene matches. This CDR3 reads CASSPWTGADEQYF. CDR3 coding DNA: TGTGCCAGCAGTCCTTGGACAGGGGCGGACGAGCAGTACTTC.

The rearrangement uses TRBV15 and TRBJ1-1; D remains ambiguous. There are 18 residues in the CDR3. Trimming cost V 0 bases and J 0 bases, with 17 bases left between them. The germline V gene has CDR1 LNHNV and CDR2 YYDKDF (reference sequence). The CDR3 sequence is CATSRDRMSAYMNTEAFF. For the CDR3, the DNA is TGTGCCACCAGCAGAGATAGGATGTCGGCCTACATGAACACTGAAGCTTTCTTT. Together with reference TRBV15 and TRBJ1-1, the CDR3 gives the full variable domain: DAMVIQNPRYQVTQFGKPVTLSCSQTLNHNVMYWYQQKSSQAPKLLFHYYDKDFNNEADTPDNFQSRRPNTSFCFLDIRSPGLGDTAMYLCATSRDRMSAYMNTEAFFGQGTRLTVV.

The V and J genes are TRBV27 and TRBJ2-7; tentatively, D is TRBD1 (6 bases). Between the trimmed V and J ends, which lost 5 bases and 2 bases, there was a span of 16 bases. CDR3 length: 15 amino acids. Per the germline V gene, CDR1 is MNHEY and CDR2 is SMNVEV (reference sequence). CDR3 in DNA: TGTGCCAGCAGTCTACTGGACAGTGCAGCCTACGAGCAGTACTTC. It is translated as CASSLLDSAAYEQYF.

The V and J genes are TRBV11-2 and TRBJ2-7; D ambiguous. Looked up from germline, CDR1 is SGHAT and CDR2 is FQNNGV. Trimming took off 10 bases at V and 3 bases at J, with 10 bases between the two ends. CDR3 length: 11 residues. In DNA form, the CDR3 reads TGTGCCACCATCCCTAACTACGAGCAGTACTTC. Protein sequence: CATIPNYEQYF. Looking up the rest from reference TRBV11-2 and TRBJ2-7 gives the full variable domain: EAGVAQSPRYKIIEKRQSVAFWCNPISGHATLYWYQQILGQGPKLLIQFQNNGVVDDSQLPKDRFSAERLKGVDSTLKIQPAKLEDSAVYLCATIPNYEQYFGPGTRLTVT.

V gene TRBV6-6 combines with J gene TRBJ1-1, with 7 bases that match TRBD1. From germline, CDR1 is MNHNY and CDR2 SVGAGI (reference sequence). J was trimmed by 4 bases and V by 7 bases; bases with no gene match: 9. The CDR3 consists of 14 residues. The CDR3 nucleotides read TGTGCCAGCACCTGGGACAGTCAGGGCACTGAAGCTTTCTTT. It codes for CASTWDSQGTEAFF.

The rearrangement uses TRBV6-4 and TRBJ2-1; D is perhaps TRBD2 (5 bases). CDR1 and CDR2 (germline): MRHNA, SNTAGT. The CDR3 contains 16 residues. Trimming took 2 bases from V and 4 from J, leaving 15 bases between them. In DNA form, the CDR3 reads TGTGCCAGCAGTGACGGGTCGGTAGCGAGTTACAATGAGCAGTTCTTC. Residues: CASSDGSVASYNEQFF.

This chain uses TRBV10-3 with TRBJ2-5; D remains unclear. CDR1 ENHRY and CDR2 SYGVKD come from the germline V gene. Trimming took off 2 bases at V and 6 bases at J, with 7 bases between the two ends. The CDR3 runs 12 residues. The CDR3 spells CAISELKKTQYF. The DNA for the CDR3 is TGTGCCATCAGTGAGCTCAAGAAGACCCAGTACTTC.

The genes are TRBV6-1 and TRBJ2-7; no clear D. The CDR3 is 14 amino acids. Per germline, CDR1 MNHNS and CDR2 SASEGT. V was pared by 3 bases and J by 2 bases, with 11 bases between. The CDR3 DNA reads TGTGCCAGCAGTGAGTGGACCGGAGCCTACGAGCAGTACTTC. Its translation: CASSEWTGAYEQYF.

V is TRBV5-6 and J is TRBJ2-5; a weak D match, TRBD1 (6 bases). Looked up from germline, CDR1 is SGHDT and CDR2 is YYEEEE. Trimming left V 7 bases short and J 7 bases short, with 20 bases between. The CDR3 is 14 residues long. CDR3 region: CASGQVTGSGTQYF. CDR3 coding DNA: TGTGCCAGCGGCCAGGTGACAGGATCAGGGACCCAGTACTTC.

As regards this clone: The junction shows a germline mismatch at one end, possibly a read error. The V and J genes are TRBV19 and TRBJ2-1, with 12 bases fitting TRBD2. CDR3 size: 12 residues. Germline values: CDR1 LNHDA, CDR2 SQIVND (reference sequence). CDR3 loop: CASSIGLAGLVF. The CDR3 region has the DNA TGTGCCAGTAGTATTGGACTAGCGGGACTGGTCTTC.

This rearrangement joins TRBV7-9 to TRBJ2-7; maybe TRBD2 (5 bases). V lost 1 base and J lost 6, with 13 bases in between. The CDR3 is 14 residues long. From germline, CDR1 is SEHNR and CDR2 FQNEAQ (reference sequence). CDR3: CASSLEGGGGEQYF. DNA of the CDR3: TGTGCCAGCAGCTTAGAGGGCGGAGGTGGCGAGCAGTACTTC.